This TCR beta chain is from a study of human T cells and chemical hapten exposure. Findings and limits, study-wide: No shift was seen in TCRs above 1 in 1000 frequency with DPC sensitization.

TCRdb recomputed calls from the RACE reads with MiXCR, one row per CDR3 protein. The sample shows around 45,000 distinct CDR3 sequences, around 3.6% of them seen only once. Indicated time point: healthy volunteer bleed at 6 weeks. Total RNA came from unfractionated whole blood. This clonotype has at least ten counts. Its specificity is not known. Trimming removed 5 bases from V and 3 bases from J; junction bases left unmatched: 9. There are 15 residues in the CDR3. The germline CDR1 and CDR2 sequences are LNHNV and YYDKDF (reference sequence). The V and J genes are TRBV15 and TRBJ2-5; 7 bases fit TRBD1. Input material: whole blood. This clonotype was sampled from a human donor in good health. Some clones in this sample may be carry-over from other donors' samples. The CDR3 loop reads CATSPVGRGKETQYF. The CDR3 nucleotides read TGTGCCACCAGCCCCGTAGGCAGGGGGAAAGAGACCCAGTACTTC. The variable domain in full, completed from reference TRBV15 and TRBJ2-5, reads DAMVIQNPRYQVTQFGKPVTLSCSQTLNHNVMYWYQQKSSQAPKLLFHYYDKDFNNEADTPDNFQSRRPNTSFCFLDIRSPGLGDTAMYLCATSPVGRGKETQYFGPGTRLLVL.